This TCR beta chain was captured in a study of cytomegalovirus exposure and HLA in healthy donors. Concerning this clone: Other DNA sequences from this sample encode an identical CDR3 as well.

The PCR had 60 Vbeta and 13 Jbeta primers. The method was immunoSEQ multiplex PCR; TCRdb's version includes in-frame clones alone and lacks a portion of them. The table has under 150,000 clones, roughly four fifths seen once. CDR1 and CDR2 from the germline V gene are MDHEN and SYDVKM. The junction had 0 bases not matched to a gene; V was cut back by 2 bases and J by 1 base. The CDR3 is 15 residues long. This rearrangement joins TRBV28 to TRBJ2-7; 12 bases match TRBD2. The TCR originated in a male donor in good health and CMV-seronegative. What was sequenced was PBMCs. The CDR3 sequence: CASSLGTSGSYEQYF. For the CDR3, the DNA is TGTGCCAGCAGTTTAGGGACTAGCGGGTCCTACGAGCAGTACTTC.